This paragraph reports one T cell receptor beta chain. Its antigen is still unknown. Trimming cost V 2 bases and J 7 bases, with 9 bases left between them. This CDR3 has 13 residues. The sample originates from a study of T cell responses to AZD1222 COVID-19 vaccine. Study-wide results and limits: Clonal diversity was possibly underestimated; the donors were predominantly white British and more often female. After the peak T cell response, and only then, were repertoires sampled.

The repertoire was sequenced with immunoSEQ multiplex PCR; TCRdb's copy has only in-frame clones and lacks some. The sample lists about 69,000 clones, 86% occurring once. Material: peripheral blood, obtained on day 0 of AZD1222 vaccination. This chain connects TRBV12-3 or TRBV12-4 to TRBJ1-5; D is uncertain. The receptor comes from an adult in good health. As DNA, the CDR3 is TGTGCCAGCAGTTTATGGGGAATACAGCCCCAGCATTTT. Translation gives CASSLWGIQPQHF.